The entry that follows covers one TCR beta chain sequence. This clonotype was counted ten times or more. Its antigen remains undetermined. The input lacks base qualities; no much larger clone sits a single base away. CDR1 is given as SGHRS and CDR2 as YFSETQ, both from the germline V gene. The CDR3, from cysteine to phenylalanine, totals 18 residues. Solely the CDR3 DNA is kept, with 54 bases framed from the first base. At the junction V is shortened by 0 bases and J by 4 bases; bases outside the gene matches: 14. The data were taken from a study of neurological immune-mediated disorders (dated by TCRdb to 2018 to 2020). Study-wide context: Peripheral blood TCR-beta repertoires from patients with HTLV-I-associated myelopathy (HAM/TSP), patients with multiple sclerosis, and healthy controls were compared in the study using UMI-based sequencing. The 106 TCR-beta libraries covered PBMC samples along with longitudinal samples, technical triplicates, and paired sorted CD4+ and CD8+ T-cell subsets. The cohort included approximately 68 subjects: about 15 with HAM/TSP, approximately 35 with multiple sclerosis, and some 20 healthy controls. What the research found in general, with its limitations: No identical CDR3 amino acid sequences were found to be shared among expanded clones across subjects, suggesting that TCR-beta repertoires were private in all groups. TCR clonal expansion was greatest in HAM/TSP patients and smallest in MS patients, who ranked below even healthy controls.

For the unsorted PBMC libraries, 2 million PBMCs were stored in RNAlater at -80 degrees C until RNA extraction and were used to generate the libraries. PBMCs were separated from peripheral blood using Ficoll-Hypaque density gradient centrifugation and then cryopreserved in liquid nitrogen. To synthesize cDNA, template-switch 5'RACE was performed with a primer carrying a 10-nucleotide random unique molecular identifier so that each TCR transcript was tagged. Over 180 million TCR-beta sequences, covering 15-18 subjects, were produced in each sequencing run. The RNeasy kit was used for extraction of total RNA. TCR-beta VDJ regions were amplified with primers for the TCR constant region and the 5'RACE anchor, using the KAPA Real-time Library Amplification kit. Sample indexes and Illumina adaptors were added in a first PCR, and a second PCR then increased library yield. After Ampure bead purification, the roughly 650 bp TCR product was size-selected on a 2% E-gel SizeSelection system. Library quality was checked on a Bioanalyzer, concentration was measured with Qubit, and libraries were quantified with the Kapa Library Quantification kit before pooling. An Illumina HiSeq 2500 was used to sequence the libraries paired-end at 2 x 150 bp. To increase sequence diversity, about 25-31% phiX was spiked into each library pool. Per the original workflow: Quality-filtered reads were processed with the UMI-based MiGEC pipeline, and over 75% of raw TCR sequences were removed by the MiGEC pipeline during error correction. VDJ genes were aligned to IMGT germline references, and each clonotype was defined by a unique CDR3 amino acid sequence together with V-J genes. VDJtools evaluated clonal expansion, Shannon diversity and CDR3 relatedness (CalcPairwiseDistances, ClusterSamples); CLCbio workbench built phylogenetic trees. Expanded clones were defined as having at least 8 unique UMIs, based on coefficient-of-variation modelling across technical triplicates. TCRdb reanalyzed the raw reads on its own, using fastp at Q25 for trimming and MiXCR for clone calling, and kept in-frame beta chains. Each CDR3 protein appears once, grouped with its most common genes and DNA. Here the V and J calls rest on TCRdb's processing, not on the authors' analysis. The sample table records tens of thousands of distinct CDR3 sequences; about 13% of these occur just once. Around 10% of the sample is held by the ten biggest clonotypes.

The receptor was isolated from a woman aged 55-75 years with HTLV-1-associated myelopathy (HAM/TSP). Sequencing input: PBMCs. This receptor chain uses TRBV5-1 and TRBJ2-7; 9 nucleotides in the junction match TRBD1. The CDR3 protein: CASSLDAGARDRVYEQYF. The sequenced DNA: TGCGCCAGCAGCTTGGACGCAGGTGCCCGGGACAGGGTTTACGAGCAGTACTTC.